Below, 10 T cell receptor beta chains from the same sample are listed, as sequenced in a study of shared clonotypes between healthy human individuals. TCRdb's copy holds only in-frame clones and misses some; the assay was immunoSEQ multiplex PCR. The sample lists millions of clones, 95% occurring once. The source material was naive CD4+ T cells sorted from blood. Sample subset: CD45RA+ positively selected. The origin of the receptors is a man in his late teens or twenties in good health.

The rearrangement joins TRBV13 to TRBJ1-3, with a possible D match to TRBD1 (5 bases). Germline CDR1 reads PRHDT; CDR2 reads FYEKMQ (reference sequence). The CDR3 is made up of 17 amino acids. Trimming took 3 bases from V and 1 from J, leaving 16 bases between them. Here the CDR3 reads CASSFGPPQGSGNTIYF. The CDR3 nucleotides are TGTGCCAGCAGCTTTGGGCCCCCCCAGGGTTCTGGAAACACCATATATTTT.

This chain uses TRBV18 with TRBJ2-3; 10 bases match TRBD1. In germline, CDR1 is KGHSH, CDR2 LQKENI. The CDR3 is made up of 18 amino acids. V lost 0 bases, J lost 1 base, and 7 bases stayed unmatched. Here the CDR3 reads CASSPPGQGIWGTDTQYF. CDR3 nucleotides: TGTGCCAGCTCACCACCGGGACAGGGGATCTGGGGCACAGATACGCAGTATTTT. Full variable domain (rest looked up from reference TRBV18 and TRBJ2-3): NAGVMQNPRHLVRRRGQEARLRCSPMKGHSHVYWYRQLPEEGLKFMVYLQKENIIDESGMPKERFSAEFPKEGPSILRIQQVVRGDSAAYFCASSPPGQGIWGTDTQYFGPGTRLTVL.

This chain links TRBV6-1 with TRBJ1-3, with 7 positions matching TRBD1. CDR1 and CDR2 from the germline V gene are MNHNS and SASEGT. The CDR3 runs to 16 residues. V dropped 3 bases and J dropped 0; count of bases not matched to a gene: 5. CDR3 loop: CASSDWGQYSGNTIYF. The CDR3 nucleotides read TGTGCCAGCAGTGATTGGGGACAGTACTCTGGAAACACCATATATTTT.

The gene calls are TRBV6-1 and TRBJ2-7; D uncertain. Germline V gives CDR1 MNHNS, CDR2 SASEGT. This CDR3 comprises 13 residues. Trimming removed 4 bases at V and 0 bases at J, with 7 bases between. The CDR3: CASSVLASYEQYF. CDR3 nucleotides: TGTGCCAGCAGTGTGTTAGCCTCCTACGAGCAGTACTTC.

The genes are TRBV6-5 and TRBJ2-5, with D possibly matching TRBD1 (6 bases). The CDR3 covers 16 residues. V lost 0 bases to trimming and J lost 0 bases, with 11 bases between them. The germline CDR1 and CDR2 sequences are MNHEY and SVGAGI. The CDR3 here is CASSYSDPGDQETQYF. In DNA, the CDR3 is TGTGCCAGCAGTTACTCGGACCCAGGGGACCAAGAGACCCAGTACTTC.

The chain combines TRBV2 with TRBJ1-5; D remains unclear. There are 15 residues in the CDR3. Germline V gene data show CDR1 as SNHLY and CDR2 as FYNNEI. Trimming shortened V by 2 bases and J by 3 bases, and 11 bases separated the two germline ends. The CDR3 is CASSEPPGPNQPQHF. CDR3 nucleotide sequence: TGTGCCAGCAGTGAACCCCCCGGCCCCAATCAGCCCCAGCATTTT.

This clone appeared once. The chain combines TRBV5-5 with TRBJ2-5; TRBD1 agrees at 9 bases. The CDR3 covers 16 residues. Per germline, CDR1 SGHKS and CDR2 YYEKEE (reference sequence). J gave up 3 bases and V 0 bases, and 6 bases lay outside the gene matches. CDR3 loop: CASSLVPGTGKETQYF. CDR3 in DNA: TGTGCCAGCAGCTTGGTACCCGGGACAGGGAAAGAGACCCAGTACTTC.

The chain recombines TRBV10-2 with TRBJ1-6, with unresolved D. Germline CDR1 and CDR2: WSHSY and SAAADI. CDR3 length: 14 residues. V dropped 0 bases and J dropped 9 bases, with 9 bases sitting between them. CDR3 amino acids: CASSESRIGSPLHF. The CDR3 DNA follows: TGCGCCAGCAGTGAGTCCAGAATAGGTTCACCCCTCCACTTT.

The V and J genes are TRBV6-6 and TRBJ2-6; 8 bases align to TRBD1. The CDR3 is made up of 16 amino acids. J gave up 2 bases and V 5 bases, and 5 bases lay outside the gene matches. CDR1 MNHNY and CDR2 SVGAGI come from the germline V gene (reference sequence). The CDR3, as DNA: TGTGCCAGCAGTCGGACAGGGAATACTGGGGCCAACGTCCTGACTTTC. This codes for CASSRTGNTGANVLTF.

This clone was recorded only once. This chain links TRBV18 with TRBJ1-2; 7 nucleotides agree with TRBD1. The CDR3 has 16 residues. Germline V gives CDR1 KGHSH, CDR2 LQKENI. V lost 3 bases to trimming and J lost 3 bases; unmatched junction nucleotides: 10. The CDR3 spells CASSPLPGQLDYGYTF. CDR3 coding DNA: TGTGCCAGCTCACCCTTACCGGGACAGCTTGACTATGGCTACACCTTC.